The clone carrying this TCR beta chain turned up a few times. The antigen remains unidentified. This entry is derived from a study of T cell responses to AZD1222 COVID-19 vaccine. Study-level points and caveats: Regions 160-218 and 743-854 dominated among vaccine-associated CD4 TCRs spanning spike. Recipients of AZD1222 seropositive at baseline numbered only six or seven. After two AZD1222 doses, spike-specific TCR breadth and depth rose versus day 0.

V shed 7 bases and J shed 3 bases, with 17 bases lying between them. The CDR3 sequence is 15 residues long. Germline V gene sequence: CDR1 MNHEY, CDR2 SMNVEV (reference sequence). The assay was immunoSEQ multiplex PCR, and TCRdb's table has in-frame clones only and misses some. Here the sample spans approximately 100,000 clones, around 87% being singletons. The rearrangement links TRBV27 to TRBJ2-3; possible D gene TRBD2, 5 bases. This TCR was recovered from an adult who received the AZD1222 COVID-19 vaccine. The sample in question was peripheral blood, obtained 28 days after the second AZD1222 dose. CDR3 region: CASKGPGRGTDTQYF. The CDR3 DNA follows: TGTGCCAGCAAGGGTCCCGGGCGAGGGACAGATACGCAGTATTTT.